The T cell receptor (beta chain) described here comes from a study of blood T cell repertoires in COVID-19. Clones were read by immunoSEQ multiplex PCR, and TCRdb kept only the in-frame ones, dropping some. Of 160,000 or so clones listed, roughly 80% are singletons. The CDR3 runs to 17 residues. The V gene end was trimmed by 0 bases and the J gene end by 2 bases; junction bases not matched to a gene: 8. Germline V CDR1 and CDR2: SGHRS, YFSETQ. The chain links TRBV5-1 to TRBJ2-5; 9 bases map to TRBD2. Sequencing was performed on PBMCs or T cells enriched from blood (not recorded which). The TCR was taken from a middle-aged woman with acute COVID-19. The CDR3 nucleotides are TGCGCCAGCAGCTTGGCCGCTAGCGGGAACCGGCAAGAGACCCAGTACTTC. Its protein product is CASSLAASGNRQETQYF. The full variable domain, in which reference TRBV5-1 and TRBJ2-5 provide the parts outside the CDR3, is KAGVTQTPRYLIKTRGQQVTLSCSPISGHRSVSWYQQTPGQGLQFLFEYFSETQRNKGNFPGRFSGRQFSNSRSEMNVSTLELGDSALYLCASSLAASGNRQETQYFGPGTRLLVL.